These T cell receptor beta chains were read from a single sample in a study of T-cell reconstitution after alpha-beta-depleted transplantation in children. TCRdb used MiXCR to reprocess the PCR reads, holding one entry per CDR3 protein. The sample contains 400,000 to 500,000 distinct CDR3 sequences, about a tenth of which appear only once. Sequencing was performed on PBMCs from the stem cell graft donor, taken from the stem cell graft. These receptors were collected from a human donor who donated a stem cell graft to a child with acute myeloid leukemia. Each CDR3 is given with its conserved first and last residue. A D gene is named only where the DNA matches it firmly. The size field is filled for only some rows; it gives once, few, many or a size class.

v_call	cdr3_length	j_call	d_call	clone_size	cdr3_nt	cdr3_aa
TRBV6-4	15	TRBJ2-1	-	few	TGTGCCAGCAGTGAAGGCACGACGGACTACAATGAGCAGTTCTTC	CASSEGTTDYNEQFF
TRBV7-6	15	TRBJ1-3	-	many	TGTGCCAGCAGCTTCGGACTCAGCTCTGGAAACACCATATATTTT	CASSFGLSSGNTIYF
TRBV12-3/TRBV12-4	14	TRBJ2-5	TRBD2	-	TGTGCCAGCAACCGCCGGGGGGGCCAAGAGACCCAGTACTTC	CASNRRGGQETQYF
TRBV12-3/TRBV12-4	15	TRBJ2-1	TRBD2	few	TGTGCCAGCAGTCCTACTAGCGGGGGGGTCCGCGGGCAGTTCTTC	CASSPTSGGVRGQFF
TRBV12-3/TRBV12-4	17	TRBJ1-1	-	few	TGTGCCAGCAGTTTGGGGCCTTCGACGACCGCCGGGACTGAAGCTTTCTTT	CASSLGPSTTAGTEAFF
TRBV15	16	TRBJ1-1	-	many	TGTGCCACCAGCCTGGGGTTTGGGGGGGTGAACACTGAAGCTTTCTTT	CATSLGFGGVNTEAFF
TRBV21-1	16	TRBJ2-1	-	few	TGTGCCAGCAGCAAAGCGGAACAAACAAAGGGTAATGAGCAGTTCTTC	CASSKAEQTKGNEQFF
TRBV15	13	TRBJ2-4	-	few	TGTGCCACCAGTCCGAGGGGCAGTAACATTCAGTACTTC	CATSPRGSNIQYF
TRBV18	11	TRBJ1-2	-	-	TGTGCCAGCTCAGGGAGCCATGGCTACACCTTC	CASSGSHGYTF
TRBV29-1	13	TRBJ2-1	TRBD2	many	TGCAGTGCCGGGACTAGCGGTTACAATGAGCAGTTCTTC	CSAGTSGYNEQFF
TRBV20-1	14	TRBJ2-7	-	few	TGCAGTGCCCGCGCGGCAGGGGGGTACTACGAGCAGTACTTC	CSARAAGGYYEQYF
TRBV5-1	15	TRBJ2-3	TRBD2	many	TGCGCCAGCAGCGGACTAGCGGGAAGCACAGATACGCAGTATTTT	CASSGLAGSTDTQYF
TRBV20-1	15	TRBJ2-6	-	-	TGCAGTGCTAGAGATGTGGCCTCTGGGGCCAACGTCCTGACTTTC	CSARDVASGANVLTF
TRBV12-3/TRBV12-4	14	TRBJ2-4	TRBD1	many	TGTGCCAGCAGTTCTTACGGGACAGAAAACATTCAGTACTTC	CASSSYGTENIQYF
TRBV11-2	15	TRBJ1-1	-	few	TGTGCCAGCAGCTTAGCCCCGGGAGTGCGAGGTGAAGCTTTCTTT	CASSLAPGVRGEAFF
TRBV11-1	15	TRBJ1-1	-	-	TGTGCCAGCAGAAGTACAGGGAGTGCGAACACTGAAGCTTTCTTT	CASRSTGSANTEAFF
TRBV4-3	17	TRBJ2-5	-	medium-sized	TGCGCCAGCAGCCAAGATGGGAAAGGGTATGGCCAAGAGACCCAGTACTTC	CASSQDGKGYGQETQYF
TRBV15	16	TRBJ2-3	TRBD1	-	TGTGCCACCAGCAGGGACAGGGGCCGGAGCACAGATACGCAGTATTTT	CATSRDRGRSTDTQYF
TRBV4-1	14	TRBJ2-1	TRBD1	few	TGCGCCAGTTCCGGGACAGTCGACTACAATGAGCAGTTCTTC	CASSGTVDYNEQFF
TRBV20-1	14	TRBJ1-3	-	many	TGCAGTGCTAAAGTACAGGGCTCTGGAAACACCATATATTTT	CSAKVQGSGNTIYF
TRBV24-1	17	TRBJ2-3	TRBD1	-	TGTGCCACCAGTGATCCCCCAGGGGGCGCGGGCGCAGATACGCAGTATTTT	CATSDPPGGAGADTQYF
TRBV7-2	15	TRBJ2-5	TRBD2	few	TGTGCCAGCAGCTTATTGGGACTAGCACAAGAGACCCAGTACTTC	CASSLLGLAQETQYF
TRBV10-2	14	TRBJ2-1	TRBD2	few	TGCGCCAGCTCGACTAGCGGGGGAGGATTTGAGCAGTTCTTC	CASSTSGGGFEQFF